This entry features one TCR beta chain sequence. The antigen remains undetermined. This sample was included in a study of siplizumab effects on memory and regulatory T cells. Study-level results: Left unconfirmed was the suppressive function of proliferating Tregs from siplizumab cultures. The alloreactive clones that mapped to unstimulated subsets made up only a minor fraction. The average Treg-derived proportion among mappable alloreactive CD4+ clones was less than 80% with siplizumab versus about 28% in controls.

V gave up 5 bases and J gave up 6 bases, with 19 bases separating them. The germline gives CDR1 MNHEY, CDR2 SMNVEV (reference sequence). The CDR3 contains 15 residues. Profiled with immunoSEQ multiplex PCR; TCRdb holds only in-frame clones, not every one. This sample has 85,000 or so clones, with 85% to 95% found just once. The sequence was collected from a human donor in good health. The specimen sequenced was CD8+ T cells sorted from blood. The V call is TRBV27, the J call TRBJ1-2, with D tentatively TRBD1 (5 bases). CDR3 sequence: CASSLLPAGTNGYTF. For the CDR3, the DNA is TGTGCCAGCAGTCTCCTACCGGCAGGGACGAATGGCTACACCTTC.